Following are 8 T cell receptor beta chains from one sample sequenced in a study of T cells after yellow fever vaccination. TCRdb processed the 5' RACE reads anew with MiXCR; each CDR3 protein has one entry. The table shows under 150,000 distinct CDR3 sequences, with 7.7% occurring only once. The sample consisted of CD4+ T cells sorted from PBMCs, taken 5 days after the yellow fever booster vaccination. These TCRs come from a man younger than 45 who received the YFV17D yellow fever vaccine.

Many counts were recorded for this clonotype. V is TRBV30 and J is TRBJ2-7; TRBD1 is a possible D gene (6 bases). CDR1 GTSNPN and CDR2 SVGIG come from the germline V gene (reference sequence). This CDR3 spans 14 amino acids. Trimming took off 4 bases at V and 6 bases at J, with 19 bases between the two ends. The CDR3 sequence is CAWTKQGGPFEQYF. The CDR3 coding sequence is TGTGCCTGGACTAAACAGGGTGGCCCATTCGAGCAGTACTTC.

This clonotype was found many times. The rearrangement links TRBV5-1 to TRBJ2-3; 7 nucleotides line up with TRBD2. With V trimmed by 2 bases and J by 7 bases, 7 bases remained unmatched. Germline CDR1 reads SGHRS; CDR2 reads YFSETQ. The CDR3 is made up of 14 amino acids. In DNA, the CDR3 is TGCGCCAGCAGCTTATCCGGGACTACCAATACGCAGTATTTT. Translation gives CASSLSGTTNTQYF.

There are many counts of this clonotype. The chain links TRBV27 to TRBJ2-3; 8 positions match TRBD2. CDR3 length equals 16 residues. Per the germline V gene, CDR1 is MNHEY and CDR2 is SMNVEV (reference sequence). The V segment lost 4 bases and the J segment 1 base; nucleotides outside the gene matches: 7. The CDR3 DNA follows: TGTGCCAGCAGTTCCGGGAGGGCTTCTGGCACAGATACGCAGTATTTT. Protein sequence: CASSSGRASGTDTQYF.

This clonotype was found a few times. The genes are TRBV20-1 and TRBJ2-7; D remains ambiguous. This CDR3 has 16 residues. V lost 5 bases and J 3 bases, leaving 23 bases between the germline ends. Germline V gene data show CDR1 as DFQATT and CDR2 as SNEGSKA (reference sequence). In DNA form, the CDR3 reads TGCAGTGCTTTTTTAGTCGGGCAACCCACGGGCTACGAGCAGTACTTC. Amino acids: CSAFLVGQPTGYEQYF.

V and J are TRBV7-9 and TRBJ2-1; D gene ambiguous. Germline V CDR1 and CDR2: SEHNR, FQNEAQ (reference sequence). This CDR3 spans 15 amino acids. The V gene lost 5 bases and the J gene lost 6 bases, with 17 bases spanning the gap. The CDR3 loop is CASSPKLRSSNEQFF. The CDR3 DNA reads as TGTGCCAGCAGCCCGAAGCTTCGGAGCTCCAATGAGCAGTTCTTC.

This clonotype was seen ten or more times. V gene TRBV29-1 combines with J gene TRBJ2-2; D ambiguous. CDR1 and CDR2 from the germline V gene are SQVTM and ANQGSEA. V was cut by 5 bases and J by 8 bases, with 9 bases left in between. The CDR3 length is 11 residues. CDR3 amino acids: CSVRTPGELFF. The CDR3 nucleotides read TGCAGCGTTCGCACTCCTGGGGAGCTGTTTTTT.

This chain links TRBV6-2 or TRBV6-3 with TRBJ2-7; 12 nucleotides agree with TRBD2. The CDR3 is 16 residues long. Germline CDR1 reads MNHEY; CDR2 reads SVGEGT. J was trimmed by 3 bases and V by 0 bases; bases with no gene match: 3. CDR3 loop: CASSYSGLAGNYEQYF. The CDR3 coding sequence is TGTGCCAGCAGTTACTCTGGACTAGCGGGGAACTACGAGCAGTACTTC.

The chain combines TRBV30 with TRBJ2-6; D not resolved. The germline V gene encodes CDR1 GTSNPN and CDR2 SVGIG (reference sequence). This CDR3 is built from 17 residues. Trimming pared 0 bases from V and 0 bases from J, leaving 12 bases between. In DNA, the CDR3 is TGTGCCTGGAGTGTACGTTTGGGGTTCTCTGGGGCCAACGTCCTGACTTTC. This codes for CAWSVRLGFSGANVLTF.